This TCR beta chain was retrieved from a study of blood T cell repertoires in COVID-19 (TCRdb year 2020). Looking at the study overall: Samples covering the acute and convalescent phases of COVID-19 were provided by collaborators in the United States, Italy and Spain. The material from the prospective study consisted of cDNA or gDNA derived from T cells, B-cell-depleted T cells, or PBMCs. Subjects who had been exposed to COVID-19, were actively infected with it, or had recovered from it provided the deeply sampled blood TCRbeta repertoires that made up the dataset. A freely available public database, intended as a resource for researchers studying the immune response to SARS-CoV-2, is where the repertoires were released. The samples were drawn from two sources: the first 160 participants of the ongoing ImmuneRACE study, and 1,000 to 1,500 subjects contributed by 6 global collaborators. Sample metadata almost always included a de-identified subject ID, COVID-19 status, age in years and sex. Where available, HLA class I and class II types were taken from metadata supplied by the sample provider and were not determined by assay-based typing. Overall study results and their limits: The quantity of clinical and demographic metadata differed by source and by participant and was supplied without curation.

Each collaborating institution followed its own protocols to collect whole blood in K2EDTA tubes. For TCRbeta analysis, collaborator samples were shipped as frozen whole blood, as isolated PBMCs, or as DNA extracted from either sample type. TCRbeta CDR3 regions were amplified from genomic DNA using the immunoSEQ Assay, a bias-controlled multiplex PCR. The authors processed their data as follows. Nucleated cell counts per sample were estimated from amplification of reference gene primers within the assay. To quantify the absolute abundance of each unique TCRbeta CDR3 rearrangement, sequence reads were collapsed and filtered. For each sample, productive Simpson clonality was calculated as the square root of Simpson's diversity index over productive rearrangements. TCRdb carries this immuneACCESS record with in-frame sequences only. Its versions omit some clonotypes, under half of them owing to an unresolved V gene in the studies checked, with the rest unexplained. V, J and clone size reflect that table, while D and trimming were determined from the DNA. This sample holds around 130,000 clones; more than 80% were observed only once. Jointly, the top ten make up around 4.2% of the sample.

Notes on this clone: Its antigen has not been determined. No much larger clonotype is one base removed from it; base qualities were not supplied.

Counted from cysteine to phenylalanine, this CDR3 has 14 amino acids. Of all the DNA, just the CDR3 is kept, 42 bases in frame from base 1. At the junction V is shortened by 3 bases and J by 1 base, with 13 bases in between. CDR1 DFQATT and CDR2 SNEGSKA were looked up in the germline V gene (reference sequence). Recombination joined TRBV20-1 with TRBJ2-7; the D gene is not confidently resolved. The specimen sequenced was peripheral blood. The receptor's source is a man aged 35 to 55 with acute or convalescent COVID-19. Here the CDR3 is given as CSASRQVISYEQYF. DNA sequence: TGCAGTGCTAGTAGGCAGGTAATTTCCTACGAGCAGTACTTC.